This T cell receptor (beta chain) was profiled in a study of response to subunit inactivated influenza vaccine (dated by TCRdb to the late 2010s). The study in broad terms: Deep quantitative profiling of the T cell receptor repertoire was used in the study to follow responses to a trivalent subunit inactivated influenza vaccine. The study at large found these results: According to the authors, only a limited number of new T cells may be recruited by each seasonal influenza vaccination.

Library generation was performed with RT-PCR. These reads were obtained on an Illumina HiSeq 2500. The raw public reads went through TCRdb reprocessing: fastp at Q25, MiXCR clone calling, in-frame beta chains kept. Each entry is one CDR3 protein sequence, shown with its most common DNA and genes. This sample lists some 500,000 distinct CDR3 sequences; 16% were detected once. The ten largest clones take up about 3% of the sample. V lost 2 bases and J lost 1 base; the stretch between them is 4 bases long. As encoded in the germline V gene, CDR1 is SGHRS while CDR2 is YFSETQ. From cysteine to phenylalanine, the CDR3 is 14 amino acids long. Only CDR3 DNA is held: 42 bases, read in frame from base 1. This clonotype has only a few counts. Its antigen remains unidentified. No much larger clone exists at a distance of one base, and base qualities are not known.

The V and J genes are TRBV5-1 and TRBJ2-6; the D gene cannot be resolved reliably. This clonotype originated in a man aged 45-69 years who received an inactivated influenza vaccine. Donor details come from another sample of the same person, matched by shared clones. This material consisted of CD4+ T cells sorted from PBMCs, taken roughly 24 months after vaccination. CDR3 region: CASSLQSGANVLTF. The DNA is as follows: TGCGCCAGCAGCTTACAGTCTGGGGCCAACGTCCTGACTTTC.